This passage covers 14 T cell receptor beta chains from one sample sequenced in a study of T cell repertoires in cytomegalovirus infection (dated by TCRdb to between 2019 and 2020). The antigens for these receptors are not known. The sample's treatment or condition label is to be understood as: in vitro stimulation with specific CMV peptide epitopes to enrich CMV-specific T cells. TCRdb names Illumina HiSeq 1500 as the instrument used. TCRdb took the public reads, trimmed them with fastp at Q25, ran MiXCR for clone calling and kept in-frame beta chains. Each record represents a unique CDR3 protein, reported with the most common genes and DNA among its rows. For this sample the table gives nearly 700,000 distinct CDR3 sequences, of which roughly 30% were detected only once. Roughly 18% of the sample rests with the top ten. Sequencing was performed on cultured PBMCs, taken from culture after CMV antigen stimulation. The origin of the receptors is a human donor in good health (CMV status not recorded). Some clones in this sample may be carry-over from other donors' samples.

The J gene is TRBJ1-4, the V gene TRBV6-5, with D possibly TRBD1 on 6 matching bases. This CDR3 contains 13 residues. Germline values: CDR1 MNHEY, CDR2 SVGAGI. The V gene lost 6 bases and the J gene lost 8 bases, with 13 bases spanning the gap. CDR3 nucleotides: TGTGCCAGCAGACAGGGAATTGACGAAAAACTGTTTTTT. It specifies CASRQGIDEKLFF.

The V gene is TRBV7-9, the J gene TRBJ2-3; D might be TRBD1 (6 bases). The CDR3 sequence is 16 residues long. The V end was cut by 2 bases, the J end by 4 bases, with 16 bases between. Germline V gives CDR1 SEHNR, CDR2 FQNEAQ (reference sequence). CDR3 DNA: TGTGCCAGCAGCTTACTGGGGGCTGGCGGATCAGATACGCAGTATTTT. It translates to CASSLLGAGGSDTQYF.

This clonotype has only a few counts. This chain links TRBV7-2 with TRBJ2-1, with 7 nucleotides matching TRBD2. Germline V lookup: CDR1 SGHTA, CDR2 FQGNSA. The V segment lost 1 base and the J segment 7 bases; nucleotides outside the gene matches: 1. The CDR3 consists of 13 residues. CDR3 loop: CASSLVRENEQFF. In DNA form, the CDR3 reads TGTGCCAGCAGCTTAGTGCGGGAGAATGAGCAGTTCTTC.

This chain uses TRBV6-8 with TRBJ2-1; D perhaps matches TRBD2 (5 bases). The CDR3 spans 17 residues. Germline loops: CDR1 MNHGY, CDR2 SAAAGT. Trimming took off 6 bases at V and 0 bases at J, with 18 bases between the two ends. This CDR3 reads CASRSQKRATSYNEQFF. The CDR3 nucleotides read TGTGCCAGCAGATCCCAAAAGAGGGCAACCTCCTACAATGAGCAGTTCTTC.

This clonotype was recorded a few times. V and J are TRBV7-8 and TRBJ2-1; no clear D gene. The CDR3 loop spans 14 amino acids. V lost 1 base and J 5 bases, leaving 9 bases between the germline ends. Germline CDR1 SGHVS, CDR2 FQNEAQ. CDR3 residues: CASSLVFHHNEQFF. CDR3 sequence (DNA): TGTGCCAGCAGCTTAGTGTTCCACCACAATGAGCAGTTCTTC.

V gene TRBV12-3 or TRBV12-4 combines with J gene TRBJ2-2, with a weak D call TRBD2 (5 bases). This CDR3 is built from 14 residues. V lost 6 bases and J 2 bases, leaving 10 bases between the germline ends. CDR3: CASRVGSNTGELFF. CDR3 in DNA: TGTGCCAGCAGGGTAGGGAGTAACACCGGGGAGCTGTTTTTT.

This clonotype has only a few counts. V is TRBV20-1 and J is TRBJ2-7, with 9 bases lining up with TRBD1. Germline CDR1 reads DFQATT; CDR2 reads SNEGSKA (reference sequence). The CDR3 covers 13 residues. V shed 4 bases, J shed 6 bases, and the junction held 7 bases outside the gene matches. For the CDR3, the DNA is TGCAGTGCTACGGGACAGGGTGTCGTCGAGCAGTACTTC. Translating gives CSATGQGVVEQYF.

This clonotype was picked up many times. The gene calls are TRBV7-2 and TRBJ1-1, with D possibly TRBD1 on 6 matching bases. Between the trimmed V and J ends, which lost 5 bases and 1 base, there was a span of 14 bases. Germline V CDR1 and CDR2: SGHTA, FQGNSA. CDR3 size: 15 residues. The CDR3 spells CASSPPGAGNTEAFF. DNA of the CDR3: TGTGCCAGCAGCCCACCGGGGGCGGGGAACACTGAAGCTTTCTTT.

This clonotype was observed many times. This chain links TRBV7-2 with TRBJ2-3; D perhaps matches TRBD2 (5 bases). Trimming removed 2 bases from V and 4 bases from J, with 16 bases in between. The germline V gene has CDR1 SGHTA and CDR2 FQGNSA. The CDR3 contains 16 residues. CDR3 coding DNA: TGTGCCAGCAGCTTAATATTGGGAGTGGCGGCAGATACGCAGTATTTT. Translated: CASSLILGVAADTQYF.

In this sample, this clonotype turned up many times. In DNA form, the CDR3 reads TGTGCCAGCAGCTTAAGAGTAGCGGGAGTTACCTCCTACAATGAGCAGTTCTTC. It translates to CASSLRVAGVTSYNEQFF. The chain links TRBV7-2 to TRBJ2-1; 9 nucleotides align to TRBD2. Germline V gene sequence: CDR1 SGHTA, CDR2 FQGNSA. There are 18 residues in the CDR3. The trim removed 2 bases at V and 0 bases at J, leaving 8 bases unmatched.

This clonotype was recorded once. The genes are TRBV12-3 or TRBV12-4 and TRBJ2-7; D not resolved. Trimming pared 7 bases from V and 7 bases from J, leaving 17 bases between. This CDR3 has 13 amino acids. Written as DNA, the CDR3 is TGTGCCAGCACCCCACCCGGGCGCGAAGAGCAGTACTTC. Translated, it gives CASTPPGREEQYF.

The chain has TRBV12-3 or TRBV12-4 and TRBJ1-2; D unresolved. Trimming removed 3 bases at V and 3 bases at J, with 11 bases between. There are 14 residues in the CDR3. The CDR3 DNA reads TGTGCCAGCAGTTTCGGCGGGGATTACTATGGCTACACCTTC. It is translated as CASSFGGDYYGYTF.

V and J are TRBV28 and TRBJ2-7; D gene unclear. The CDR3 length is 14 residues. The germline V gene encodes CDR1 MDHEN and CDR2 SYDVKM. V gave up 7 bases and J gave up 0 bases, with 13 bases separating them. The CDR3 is CASKSDASSYEQYF. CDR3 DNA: TGTGCCAGCAAATCGGACGCGAGCTCCTACGAGCAGTACTTC.

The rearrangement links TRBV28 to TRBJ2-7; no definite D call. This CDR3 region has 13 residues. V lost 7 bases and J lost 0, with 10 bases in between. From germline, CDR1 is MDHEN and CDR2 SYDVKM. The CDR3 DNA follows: TGTGCCAGCATGGGTAGGGCCTCCTACGAGCAGTACTTC. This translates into CASMGRASYEQYF.